A single sample gave rise to the 5 T cell receptor beta chains below, sequenced in a study of regulatory T cells in long-lasting Graves disease. The time point was: persistent/refractory GD, antithyroid drugs over 5 years with positive TRAb. The authors made the TCR library using RNA they extracted from PBMCs. Arm-PCR with iRepertoire HTBI primers amplified the CDR3 regions for these TCR beta libraries. TCRdb recomputed calls from the multiplex PCR reads with MiXCR, one row per CDR3 protein. The sample lists about 660,000 distinct CDR3 sequences, 25% to 35% occurring once. The sequencing used peripheral blood mononuclear cells (PBMCs), collected when the disease was refractory, from a patient treated with antithyroid drugs. These receptors came from a female donor with Graves disease.

Only a few counts were recorded for this clonotype. V and J are TRBV7-3 and TRBJ2-7; 7 bases fit TRBD2. Germline CDR1 reads SGHTA; CDR2 reads FQGTGA. Unmatched junction bases numbered 10, after V lost 0 bases and J lost 5 bases. This CDR3 has 16 residues. This CDR3 is CASSLTPGGLRDEQYF. CDR3 nucleotides: TGTGCCAGCAGCTTAACGCCGGGAGGACTAAGGGACGAGCAGTACTTC.

This clonotype has a count of ten or more. This chain joins TRBV28 and TRBJ2-2; 7 bases align to TRBD1. The germline V gene has CDR1 MDHEN and CDR2 SYDVKM. After removal of 1 base from V and 6 bases from J, the junction contained 8 bases not matched to a gene. The length of the CDR3 is 16 residues. CDR3 DNA sequence: TGTGCCAGCAGTTTATCTGGACAGGTCGCCCCCGGGGAGCTGTTTTTT. Its translation is CASSLSGQVAPGELFF.

This clonotype has a single count. A read error may produce the germline difference seen at one junction end. The chain links TRBV6-4 to TRBJ1-3, with D unresolved. Per the germline V gene, CDR1 is MRHNA and CDR2 is SNTAGT. CDR3 length equals 15 residues. DNA of the CDR3: TGTGCCAGCAGTTACTCGGAGTTCTCTGGAAACACCATATATTTT. It yields the protein CASSYSEFSGNTIYF.

This clonotype was observed a handful of times. The chain employs TRBV29-1 and TRBJ2-6; no reliable D call. The CDR3 runs 11 residues. Between the trimmed V and J ends, which lost 0 bases and 10 bases, there was a span of 4 bases. CDR1 is SQVTM, CDR2 ANQGSEA, per germline. For the CDR3, the DNA is TGCAGCGTTGAAGATCGGAACGTCCTGACTTTC. Amino acids: CSVEDRNVLTF.

This clonotype was counted a few times. V gene TRBV4-1 combines with J gene TRBJ1-2; D not resolved. The germline V and J ends were trimmed by 0 bases and 1 base, with 6 bases remaining between them. CDR3 length equals 14 residues. Germline CDR1 and CDR2: MGHRA and YSYEKL. In nucleotides, the CDR3 is TGCGCCAGCAGCCAAGAGGGCGGTAACTATGGCTACACCTTC. Encoded protein: CASSQEGGNYGYTF.